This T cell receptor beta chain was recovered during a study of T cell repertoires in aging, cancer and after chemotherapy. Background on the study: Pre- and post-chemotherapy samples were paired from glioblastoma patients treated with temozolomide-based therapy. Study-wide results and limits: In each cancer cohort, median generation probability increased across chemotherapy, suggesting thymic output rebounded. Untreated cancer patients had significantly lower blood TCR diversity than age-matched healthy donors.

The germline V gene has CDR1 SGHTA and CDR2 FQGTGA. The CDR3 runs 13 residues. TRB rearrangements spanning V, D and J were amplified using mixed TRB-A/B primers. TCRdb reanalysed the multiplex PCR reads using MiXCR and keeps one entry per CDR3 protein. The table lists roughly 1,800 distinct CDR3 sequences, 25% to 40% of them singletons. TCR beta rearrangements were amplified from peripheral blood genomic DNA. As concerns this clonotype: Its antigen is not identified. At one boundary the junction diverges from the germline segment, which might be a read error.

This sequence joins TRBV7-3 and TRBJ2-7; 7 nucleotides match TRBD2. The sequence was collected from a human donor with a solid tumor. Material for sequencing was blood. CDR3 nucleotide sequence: TGTGCCAGCAGCCTAACGGGAGGCCACGAGCAGTACTTC. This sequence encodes CASSLTGGHEQYF.